This T cell receptor (beta chain) is drawn from a study of blood T cell dynamics during melanoma immunotherapy. Sequenced by immunoSEQ multiplex PCR; TCRdb stores in-frame clones only, minus some. Altogether approximately 28,000 clones are present, 65% to 85% being singletons, with the ten largest covering 9% to 12%. Germline V gene data show CDR1 as LNHDA and CDR2 as SQIVND (reference sequence). The CDR3 sequence is 15 residues long. The V segment lost 3 bases and the J segment 2 bases; nucleotides outside the gene matches: 7. This clone was seen a single time. Noted time point: week 3, after first cycle of checkpoint inhibitor.

The receptor was derived from a human donor with melanoma. This material consisted of blood, taken from a patient treated with checkpoint blockade. The chain links TRBV19 to TRBJ2-7; the match to TRBD2 covers 7 bases. The CDR3 loop is CASSIGTNSPYEQYF. In nucleotides, the CDR3 is TGTGCCAGTAGTATTGGGACTAATAGCCCCTACGAGCAGTACTTC.